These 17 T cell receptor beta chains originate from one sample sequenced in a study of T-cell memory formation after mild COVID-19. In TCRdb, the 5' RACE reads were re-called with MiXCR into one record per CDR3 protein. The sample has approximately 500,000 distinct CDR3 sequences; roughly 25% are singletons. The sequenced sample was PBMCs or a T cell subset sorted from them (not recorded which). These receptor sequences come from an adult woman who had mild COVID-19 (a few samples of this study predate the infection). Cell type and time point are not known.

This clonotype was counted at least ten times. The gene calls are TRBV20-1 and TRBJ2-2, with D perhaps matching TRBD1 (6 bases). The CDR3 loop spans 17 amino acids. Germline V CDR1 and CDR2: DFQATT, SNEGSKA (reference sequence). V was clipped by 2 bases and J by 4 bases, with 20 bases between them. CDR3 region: CSARRAGGQGSTGELFF. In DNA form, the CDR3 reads TGCAGTGCTAGACGAGCTGGGGGCCAAGGGTCCACCGGGGAGCTGTTTTTT.

The CDR3 DNA is TGTGCCAGCAGCCGCAGGACTAGCGGGAGGGAAGATACGCAGTATTTT. It translates to CASSRRTSGREDTQYF. This rearrangement joins TRBV7-6 to TRBJ2-3; TRBD2 matches 15 bases. The CDR3 has 16 amino acids. Unmatched junction bases numbered 5, after V lost 5 bases and J lost 5 bases. The germline CDR1 and CDR2 sequences are SGHVS and FNYEAQ.

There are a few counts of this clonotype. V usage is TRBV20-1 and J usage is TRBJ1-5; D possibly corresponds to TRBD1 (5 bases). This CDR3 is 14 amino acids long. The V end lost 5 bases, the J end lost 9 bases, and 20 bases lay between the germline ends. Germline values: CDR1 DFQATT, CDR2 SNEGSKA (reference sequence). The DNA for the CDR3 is TGCAGTGCTCCCCCCGGGGCAAGGACTGGGCCCCAGCATTTT. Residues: CSAPPGARTGPQHF.

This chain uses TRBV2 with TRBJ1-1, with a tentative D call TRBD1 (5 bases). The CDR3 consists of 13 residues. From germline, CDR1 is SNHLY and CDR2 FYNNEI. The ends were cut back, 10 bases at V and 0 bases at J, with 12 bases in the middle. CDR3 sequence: CATPGGMNTEAFF. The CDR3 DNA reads TGTGCCACCCCGGGGGGGATGAACACTGAAGCTTTCTTT.

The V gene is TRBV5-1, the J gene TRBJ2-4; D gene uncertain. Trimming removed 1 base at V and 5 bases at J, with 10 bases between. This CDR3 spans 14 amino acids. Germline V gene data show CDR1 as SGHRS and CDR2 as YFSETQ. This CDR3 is CASSLYLSENIQYF. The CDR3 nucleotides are TGCGCCAGCAGCTTGTATTTGTCGGAAAACATTCAGTACTTC.

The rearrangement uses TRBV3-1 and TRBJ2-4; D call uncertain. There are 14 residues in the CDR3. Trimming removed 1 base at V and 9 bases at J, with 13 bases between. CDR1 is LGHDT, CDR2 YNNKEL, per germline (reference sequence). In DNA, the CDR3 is TGTGCCAGCAGCCAAGGTAGTAAGGCAAGCATTCAGTACTTC. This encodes CASSQGSKASIQYF. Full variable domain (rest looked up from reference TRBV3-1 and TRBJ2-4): DTAVSQTPKYLVTQMGNDKSIKCEQNLGHDTMYWYKQDSKKFLKIMFSYNNKELIINETVPNRFSPKSPDKAHLNLHINSLELGDSAVYFCASSQGSKASIQYFGAGTRLSVL.

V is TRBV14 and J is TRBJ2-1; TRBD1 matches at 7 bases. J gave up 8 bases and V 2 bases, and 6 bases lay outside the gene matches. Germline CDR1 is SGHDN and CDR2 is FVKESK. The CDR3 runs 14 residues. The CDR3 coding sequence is TGTGCCAGCAGCCAACTGACAGGGTGGGATGAGCAGTTCTTC. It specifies CASSQLTGWDEQFF.

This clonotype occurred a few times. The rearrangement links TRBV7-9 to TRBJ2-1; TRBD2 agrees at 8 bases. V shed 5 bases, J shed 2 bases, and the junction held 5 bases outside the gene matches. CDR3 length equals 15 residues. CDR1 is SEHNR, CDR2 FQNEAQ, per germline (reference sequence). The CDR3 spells CASSDRTSPYNEQFF. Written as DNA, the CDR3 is TGTGCCAGCAGCGACCGGACTAGCCCCTACAATGAGCAGTTCTTC.

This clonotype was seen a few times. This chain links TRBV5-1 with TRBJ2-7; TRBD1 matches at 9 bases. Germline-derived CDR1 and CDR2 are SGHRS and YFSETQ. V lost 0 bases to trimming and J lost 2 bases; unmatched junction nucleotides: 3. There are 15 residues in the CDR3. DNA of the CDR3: TGCGCCAGCAGCTTGGGACAGGGGGTAACCTACGAGCAGTACTTC. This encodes CASSLGQGVTYEQYF.

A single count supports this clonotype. In DNA, the CDR3 is TGTGCCAGTATGGGACAGCTCTACGAGCAGTACTTC. This encodes CASMGQLYEQYF. The rearrangement uses TRBV19 and TRBJ2-7, with 7 bases matching TRBD1. Germline V gene data show CDR1 as LNHDA and CDR2 as SQIVND (reference sequence). J gave up 3 bases and V 7 bases, and 3 bases lay outside the gene matches. The CDR3 sequence is 12 residues long.

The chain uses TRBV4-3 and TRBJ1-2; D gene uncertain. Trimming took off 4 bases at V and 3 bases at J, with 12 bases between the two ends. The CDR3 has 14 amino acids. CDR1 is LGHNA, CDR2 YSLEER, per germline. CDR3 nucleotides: TGCGCCAGCAGCCGAAGATCAGGAGACTATGGCTACACCTTC. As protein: CASSRRSGDYGYTF.

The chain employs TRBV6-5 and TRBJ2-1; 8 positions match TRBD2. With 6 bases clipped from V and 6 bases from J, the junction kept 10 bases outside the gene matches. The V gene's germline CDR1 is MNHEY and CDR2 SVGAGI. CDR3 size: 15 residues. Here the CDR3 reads CASSPAAGGTNEQFF. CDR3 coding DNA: TGTGCCAGCAGCCCCGCCGCGGGAGGCACCAATGAGCAGTTCTTC.

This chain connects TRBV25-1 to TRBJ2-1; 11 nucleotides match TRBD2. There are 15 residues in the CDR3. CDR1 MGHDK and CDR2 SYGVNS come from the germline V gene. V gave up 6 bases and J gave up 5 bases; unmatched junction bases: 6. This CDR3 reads CASRSSGGTHNEQFF. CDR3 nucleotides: TGTGCCAGCAGGTCTAGCGGGGGGACACACAATGAGCAGTTCTTC.

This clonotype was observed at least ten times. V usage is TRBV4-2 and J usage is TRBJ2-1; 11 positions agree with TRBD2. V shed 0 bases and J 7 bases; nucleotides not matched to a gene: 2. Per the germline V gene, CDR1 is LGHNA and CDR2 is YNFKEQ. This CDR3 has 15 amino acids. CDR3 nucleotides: TGTGCCAGCAGCCAAGATAGCGGGGGGGCAAATGAGCAGTTCTTC. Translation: CASSQDSGGANEQFF.

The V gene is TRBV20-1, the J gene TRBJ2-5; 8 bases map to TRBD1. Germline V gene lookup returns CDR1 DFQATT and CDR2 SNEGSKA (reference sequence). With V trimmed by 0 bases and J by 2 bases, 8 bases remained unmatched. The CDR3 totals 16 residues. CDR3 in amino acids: CSARDWPGGGQETQYF. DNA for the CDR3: TGCAGTGCTAGAGATTGGCCAGGGGGCGGGCAAGAGACCCAGTACTTC.

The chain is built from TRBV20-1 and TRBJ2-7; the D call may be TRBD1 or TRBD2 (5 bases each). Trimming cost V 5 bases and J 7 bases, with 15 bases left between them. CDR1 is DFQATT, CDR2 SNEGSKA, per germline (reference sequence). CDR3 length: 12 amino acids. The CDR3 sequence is CSASRVGTEQYF. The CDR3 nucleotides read TGCAGTGCTTCGAGGGTAGGGACGGAGCAGTACTTC.

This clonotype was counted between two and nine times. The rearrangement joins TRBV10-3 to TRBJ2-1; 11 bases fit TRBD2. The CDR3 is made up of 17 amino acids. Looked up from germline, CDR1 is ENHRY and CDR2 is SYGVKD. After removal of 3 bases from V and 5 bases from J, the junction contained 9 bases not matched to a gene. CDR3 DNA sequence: TGTGCCATCAGTGAAGTCCCGGGACTAGCGGATGACAATGAGCAGTTCTTC. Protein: CAISEVPGLADDNEQFF.